Sequencing of this T cell receptor (beta chain) was carried out in a study of CD8+ T cells in alopecia areata (dated by TCRdb to the late 2010s). With respect to the entire study: Treated patients were enrolled in an open-label pilot trial of oral tofacitinib at 5 to 10 mg twice daily for moderate-to-severe alopecia areata. Tofacitinib was given for 6 to 18 months, followed by 6 months of follow-up off drug to assess delayed response and recurrence. The study used high-throughput TCRbeta sequencing to examine T cell clonal expansion in alopecia areata, in both the C3H/HeJ mouse model and human patients. On the human side, TCRbeta sequencing was run on scalp tissue and on sorted CD4+ and CD8+ peripheral blood T cells from healthy controls and from alopecia areata patients with either patchy or totalis/universalis disease. Patients on tofacitinib were biopsied at baseline and after 4 and 24 weeks of treatment, and several of the patients also had a later scalp biopsy. Scalp clonality was compared across normal scalp (n=4), patchy alopecia areata scalp (n=8), and alopecia totalis/universalis scalp (n=8). RNA was obtained with the PAXgene miRNA kit for fixed scalp, the miRNeasy kit for PBMCs, and the RNeasy kit for mouse skin. Amplification of TCRbeta CDR3 regions was done by immunoSEQ multiplex PCR using 35 Vbeta forward primers and 13 Jbeta reverse primers.

Taken with the paper, the label for time point translates to: baseline before oral tofacitinib. Peripheral blood and lesional scalp punch biopsies were obtained from patients with alopecia areata. PBMCs were isolated by density centrifugation and stained for CD3, CD4 and CD8, and CD4+ and CD8+ T cells were sorted on a FACSAria. Beyond this particular receptor, the publication reports: Unlike mouse skin, which is dominated by gammadelta T cells, normal human skin has resident alphabeta T cells that are also sequenced, and this complicates analysis of the scalp TCR repertoire. TCR sequences shared between patients were less clear than in mice, possibly partly because of HLA diversity in the patient population. Compared with normal scalp, lesional scalp had higher clonality and more expanded CD8+ clones, particularly in alopecia totalis/universalis, a pattern that suggests antigenic drive.

Library creation used the immunoSEQ multiplex PCR assay. RNA was extracted from all samples and reverse transcribed into cDNA, which served as template for TCR sequencing. First-strand cDNA was synthesized using SuperScript III with a 2:1 mix of oligo-dT and random hexamers. Amplification bias was assessed with a synthetic immune receptor repertoire, and residual bias was removed computationally. The paper's processing steps were these. Raw reads were preprocessed to remove errors, and CDR3 was defined by IMGT conventions from the conserved cysteine to phenylalanine. Clonality was computed as 1 minus the Shannon entropy, with the entropy normalized by log2 of the number of productive unique TCRs. CD4 or CD8 identity of scalp clones was inferred by cross-referencing scalp TCRbeta sequences with sorted blood CD4 and CD8 repertoires. The source is immuneACCESS, and TCRdb retained only in-frame sequences with V and J called. Part of the clones is not carried over; for the studies checked, unresolved V genes explain less than half of this, and the remainder is unexplained. V, J and clone size derive from that table, while D and trimming were established from the DNA sequence. The sample profile shows some 240,000 clones; about 53% of them were found once. The biggest ten clones account for roughly 0.47% of the sample.

Via the germline V gene, CDR1 is MNHEY and CDR2 SVGAGI. CDR3 length: 14 amino acids, cysteine to phenylalanine. Only the CDR3 part of the read is kept: 42 bases, read in frame from the first base. Regarding this clone: Its antigen specificity is not known. A read error is possible here, since a much larger clone lies one base away.

This receptor chain uses TRBV6-5 and TRBJ2-6, and possibly TRBD1, on 5 matching bases. The source material was CD4+ T cells sorted from blood, sampled at week 0. The sequence was obtained from a human donor with alopecia areata. The DNA reads as follows: TGTGCCAGCAGTATAGGCGTTGGGGCCAACGTCCTGGCTTTC. It encodes CASSIGVGANVLAF.